These T cell receptor beta chains were read from a single sample in a study of shared clonotypes between healthy human individuals. Sequencing used immunoSEQ multiplex PCR; TCRdb keeps in-frame clones, though not all of them. The table lists approximately 2.5 million clones, over 85% of them singletons, with 0.36% in the top ten. Sequencing used naive CD4+ T cells from PBMCs. The origin of the receptors is a man aged 18-30 years in good health. Some clones in this sample may be carry-over from other donors' samples. Both conserved end residues are part of each CDR3. The D gene is left open where the match is weak. Rows give clone size only sometimes, using once, few, many, or a class for an expanded clone.

abundance	j_gene	d_gene	v_gene	CDR3nt	CDR3aa
-	TRBJ2-2	TRBD1	TRBV6-1	TGTGCCAGCAGTGATTTAGGGGGCCCCGGGGAGCTGTTTTTT	CASSDLGGPGELFF
-	TRBJ2-6	-	TRBV25-1	TGTGCCAGCAGTGAACTAGGGGGGGCCAACGTCCTGACTTTC	CASSELGGANVLTF
-	TRBJ2-5	TRBD2	TRBV7-2	TGTGCCAGCAGCTTTGGGCTAGCGGGAGCCGAGACCCAGTACTTC	CASSFGLAGAETQYF
few	TRBJ1-1	-	TRBV5-5	TGTGCCAGCAGCCGGGGGAACACTGAAGCTTTCTTT	CASSRGNTEAFF
-	TRBJ2-5	-	TRBV9	TGTGCCAGCAGCGTATCTCCAGGGAGAGGAGAGACCCAGTACTTC	CASSVSPGRGETQYF
-	TRBJ2-7	-	TRBV6-6	TGTGCCAGCAGTTACTCCATAGCGAGGTCCTACGAGCAGTACTTC	CASSYSIARSYEQYF
-	TRBJ1-5	-	TRBV28	TGTGCCAGCAGCTCCTATCAGCCCCAGCATTTT	CASSSYQPQHF
-	TRBJ1-1	-	TRBV7-9	TGTGCCAGCAGAGGCCGGGGGCAGAGGACTGAAGCTTTCTTT	CASRGRGQRTEAFF
-	TRBJ1-3	-	TRBV7-2	TGTGCCAGCAGCTTAGTGGGCGGAACCTTCTCTGGAAACACCATATATTTT	CASSLVGGTFSGNTIYF
-	TRBJ2-5	TRBD2	TRBV15	TGTGCCACCAGCAGAGTGGGGGGGGGACGGGAGACCCAGTACTTC	CATSRVGGGRETQYF
once	TRBJ1-2	-	TRBV18	TGTGCCAGCTCACCGGCCGGGGGGGGCTACACCTTC	CASSPAGGGYTF
-	TRBJ1-2	TRBD1	TRBV4-1	TGCGCCAGCAGCCATCCCTGGGGGACAGGGGTGTATGGCTACACCTTC	CASSHPWGTGVYGYTF
-	TRBJ2-5	-	TRBV7-2	TGTGCCAGCAAGCCTGGTTGGAGTCGAGAGACCCAGTACTTC	CASKPGWSRETQYF
once	TRBJ1-3	-	TRBV5-1	TGCGCCAGCAGCTTTGAGGGGACCTCTGGAAACACCATATATTTT	CASSFEGTSGNTIYF
once	TRBJ1-4	-	TRBV5-1	TGCGCCAGCAGCTTGGGACAGGTTGATGAAAAACTGTTTTTT	CASSLGQVDEKLFF
-	TRBJ2-7	TRBD2	TRBV2	TGTGCCAGCAGTGAAGAGGCGGGAGGCTCGCACGAGCAGTACTTC	CASSEEAGGSHEQYF
-	TRBJ2-1	TRBD1	TRBV29-1	TGCAGCGTTTCCAGGGGGAGCGGTGAGCAGTTCTTC	CSVSRGSGEQFF
-	TRBJ1-4	-	TRBV30	TGTGCCTCAGCAGGGCGGATCTCTAATGAAAAACTGTTTTTT	CASAGRISNEKLFF
-	TRBJ2-7	TRBD1	TRBV13	TGTGCCAGCAGCTTCCGGGACAGGGGAGGCGAGCAGTACTTC	CASSFRDRGGEQYF
-	TRBJ2-5	-	TRBV29-1	TGCAGCGTTGTCCGACAGGGAGGTGAAGAGACCCAGTACTTC	CSVVRQGGEETQYF
-	TRBJ2-1	-	TRBV2	TGTGCCAGCAGTGATGTTGTTAGCGACAATGAGCAGTTCTTC	CASSDVVSDNEQFF
-	TRBJ1-1	-	TRBV6-1	TGTGCCAGCAGTGCGGAGGAGTGGTATGAGAACACTGAAGCTTTCTTT	CASSAEEWYENTEAFF
-	TRBJ1-2	TRBD1	TRBV5-1	TGCGCCAGCAGCCCAAGGCGACAGGGGGCCGTTGGCTACACCTTC	CASSPRRQGAVGYTF
once	TRBJ1-5	-	TRBV2	TGTGCCAGCAGCTCCCTCAAGGGATATCAGCCCCAGCATTTT	CASSSLKGYQPQHF
-	TRBJ2-5	-	TRBV29-1	TGCAGCGTGGGGCCACTAACCCAAGAGACCCAGTACTTC	CSVGPLTQETQYF
-	TRBJ2-1	TRBD2	TRBV15	TGTGCCACCAGCAGGGGGCAGGGTAGCGGGAGTAGGGAGCAGTTCTTC	CATSRGQGSGSREQFF
-	TRBJ1-6	-	TRBV2	TGTGCCAGCAGTGCTTTCGTACCCTCACCCCTCCACTTT	CASSAFVPSPLHF
once	TRBJ2-7	-	TRBV23-1	TGCGCCAGCAGTCAACCGAGTAACGATTACCCCCAAAACTACGAGCAGTACTTC	CASSQPSNDYPQNYEQYF
once	TRBJ1-2	TRBD1	TRBV30	TGTGCCTGGAGTTCCGACTTCCGGGACAGGAACATCTATGGCTACACCTTC	CAWSSDFRDRNIYGYTF
-	TRBJ2-5	-	TRBV11-1	TGTGCCAGCAGCTTAGCACAAGAGACCCAGTACTTC	CASSLAQETQYF
-	TRBJ2-2	-	TRBV11-2	TGTGCCAGCAGCTTAGTTCCAAGGAACACCGGGGAGCTGTTTTTT	CASSLVPRNTGELFF
-	TRBJ1-2	TRBD1	TRBV6-6	TGTGCCAGCACCAGGGGGGTCACCTATGGCTACACCTTC	CASTRGVTYGYTF
-	TRBJ2-5	-	TRBV7-9	TGTGCCAGCAGCTCGGACTATACGGGGACCCAGTACTTC	CASSSDYTGTQYF
-	TRBJ1-3	-	TRBV15	TGTGCCACCAGCAGGTCCTATGACCGGGATGCGGGAAACACCATATATTTT	CATSRSYDRDAGNTIYF